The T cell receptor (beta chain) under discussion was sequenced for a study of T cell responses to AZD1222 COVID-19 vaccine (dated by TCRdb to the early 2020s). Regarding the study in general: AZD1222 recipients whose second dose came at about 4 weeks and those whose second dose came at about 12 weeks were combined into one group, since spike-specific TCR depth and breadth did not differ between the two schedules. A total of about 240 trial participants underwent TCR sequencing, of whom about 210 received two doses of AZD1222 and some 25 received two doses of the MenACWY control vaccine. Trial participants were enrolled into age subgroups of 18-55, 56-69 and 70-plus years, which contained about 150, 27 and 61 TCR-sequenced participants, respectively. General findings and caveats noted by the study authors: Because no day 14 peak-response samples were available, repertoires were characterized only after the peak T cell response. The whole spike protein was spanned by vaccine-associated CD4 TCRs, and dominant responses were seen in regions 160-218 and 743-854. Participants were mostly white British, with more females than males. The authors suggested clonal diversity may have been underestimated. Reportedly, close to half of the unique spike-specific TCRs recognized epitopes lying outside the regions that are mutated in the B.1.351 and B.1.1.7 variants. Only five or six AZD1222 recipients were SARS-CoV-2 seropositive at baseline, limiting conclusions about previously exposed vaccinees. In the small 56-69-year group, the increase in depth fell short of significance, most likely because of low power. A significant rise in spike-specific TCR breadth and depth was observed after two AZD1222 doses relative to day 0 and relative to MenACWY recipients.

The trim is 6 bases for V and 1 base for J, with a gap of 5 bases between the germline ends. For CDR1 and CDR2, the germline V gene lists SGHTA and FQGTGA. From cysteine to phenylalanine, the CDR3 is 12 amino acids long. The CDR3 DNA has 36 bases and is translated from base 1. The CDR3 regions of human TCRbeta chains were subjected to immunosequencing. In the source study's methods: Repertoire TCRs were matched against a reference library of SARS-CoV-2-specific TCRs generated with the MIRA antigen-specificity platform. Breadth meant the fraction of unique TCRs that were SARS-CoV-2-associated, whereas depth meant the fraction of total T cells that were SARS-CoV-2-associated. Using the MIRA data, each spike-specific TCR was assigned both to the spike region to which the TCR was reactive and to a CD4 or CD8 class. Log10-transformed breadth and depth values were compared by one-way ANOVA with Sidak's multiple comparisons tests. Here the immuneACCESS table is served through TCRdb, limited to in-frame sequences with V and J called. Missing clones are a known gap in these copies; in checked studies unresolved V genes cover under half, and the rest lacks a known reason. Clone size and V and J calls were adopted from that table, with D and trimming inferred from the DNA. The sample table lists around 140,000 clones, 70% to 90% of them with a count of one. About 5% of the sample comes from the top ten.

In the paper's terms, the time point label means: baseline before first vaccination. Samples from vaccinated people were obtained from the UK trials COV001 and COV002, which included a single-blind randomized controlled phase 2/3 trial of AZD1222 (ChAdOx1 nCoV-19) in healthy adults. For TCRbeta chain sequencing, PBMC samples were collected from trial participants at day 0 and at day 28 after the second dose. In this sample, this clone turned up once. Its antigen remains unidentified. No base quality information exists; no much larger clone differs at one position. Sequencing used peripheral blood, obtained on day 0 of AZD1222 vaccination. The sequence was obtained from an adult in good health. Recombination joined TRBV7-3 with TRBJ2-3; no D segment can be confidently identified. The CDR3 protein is CASSSGTDTQYF. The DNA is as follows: TGTGCCAGCAGTTCCGGCACAGATACGCAGTATTTT.